These T cell receptor beta chains were read from a single sample in a study of shared clonotypes between healthy human individuals. Assay: immunoSEQ multiplex PCR; the TCRdb copy retains only in-frame clones and omits some. The sample has about 1.5 million clones; approximately 98% are singletons. Sequencing used naive CD4+ T cells sorted from blood. All receptors come from a man aged 25-45 years in good health. The CDR3 runs from the conserved cysteine through the conserved F or W. The D gene is left open where the match is weak. Only some rows state a clone size, as once, few, many or a class for expanded clones.

TRBJ2-1,TRBD2,TRBV5-1,.,TGCGCCAGCAGCCTTAGCGGGAGGGAGGTAGGTGAGCAGTTCTTC,CASSLSGREVGEQFF
TRBJ2-7,TRBD1,TRBV5-4,once,TGTGCCAGCAGCTTTTACAGGGGACGTCCGGGGGAGCAGTACTTC,CASSFYRGRPGEQYF
TRBJ1-2,.,TRBV20-1,.,TGCAGTGCGATTAGGTTCGATGGCTACACCTTC,CSAIRFDGYTF
TRBJ2-1,TRBD2,TRBV9,once,TGTGCCAGCAGCCCGCGGGGAGGGGCGAGCGGGAGGCTTTACAATGAGCAGTTCTTC,CASSPRGGASGRLYNEQFF
TRBJ1-2,.,TRBV7-9,.,TGTGCCAGCAGCGCTCCCGAGGGCTACACCTTC,CASSAPEGYTF
TRBJ2-7,TRBD2,TRBV9,.,TGTGCCAGCAGCACTGGGACTAGCGGGGATTACGAGCAGTACTTC,CASSTGTSGDYEQYF
TRBJ1-3,.,TRBV5-1,once,TGCGCCAGCAGCTTGGGTGCTAGCTCTGGAAACACCATATATTTT,CASSLGASSGNTIYF
TRBJ2-2,.,TRBV19,once,TGTGCCAGTAGTAACACCGGGGAGCTGTTTTTT,CASSNTGELFF
TRBJ2-3,TRBD2,TRBV7-9,.,TGTGCCAGCAGCTCGATTAGCGGGAGGAGCACAGATACGCAGTATTTT,CASSSISGRSTDTQYF
TRBJ1-1,.,TRBV12-5,.,TGTGCTAGTGGGGTGGGGGAGAACACTGAAGCTTTCTTT,CASGVGENTEAFF